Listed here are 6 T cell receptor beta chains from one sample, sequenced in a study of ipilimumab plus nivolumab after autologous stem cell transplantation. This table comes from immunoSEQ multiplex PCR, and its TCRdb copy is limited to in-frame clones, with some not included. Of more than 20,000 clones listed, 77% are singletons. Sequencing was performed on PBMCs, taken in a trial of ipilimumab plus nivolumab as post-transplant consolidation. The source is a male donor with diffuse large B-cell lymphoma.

In DNA, the CDR3 is TGTGCCAGCAGCACCCCCGATCTAGGCGGCTACACCTTC. It is translated as CASSTPDLGGYTF. The chain has TRBV7-9 and TRBJ1-2, with D uncertain. The CDR3 totals 13 residues. The V and J ends lost 5 bases and 8 bases respectively, with 15 bases between them. Germline CDR1 and CDR2: SEHNR and FQNEAQ (reference sequence).

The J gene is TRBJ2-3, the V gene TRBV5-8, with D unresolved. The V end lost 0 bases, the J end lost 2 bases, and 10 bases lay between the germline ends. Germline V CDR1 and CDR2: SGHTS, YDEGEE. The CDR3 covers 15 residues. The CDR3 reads CASSLAGRHTDTQYF. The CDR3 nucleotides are TGTGCCAGCAGCTTGGCTGGACGCCACACAGATACGCAGTATTTT.

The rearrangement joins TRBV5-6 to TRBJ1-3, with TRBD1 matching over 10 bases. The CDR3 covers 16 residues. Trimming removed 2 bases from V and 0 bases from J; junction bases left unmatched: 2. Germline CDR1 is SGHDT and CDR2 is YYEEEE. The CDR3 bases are TGTGCCAGCAGCTTCCGGGACAGGGGCTCTGGAAACACCATATATTTT. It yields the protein CASSFRDRGSGNTIYF.

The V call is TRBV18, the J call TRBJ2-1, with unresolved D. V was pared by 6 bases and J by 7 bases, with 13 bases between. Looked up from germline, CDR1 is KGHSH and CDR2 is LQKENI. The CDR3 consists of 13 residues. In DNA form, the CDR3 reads TGTGCCAGCTCCTCTATCCAGGAAAATGAGCAGTTCTTC. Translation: CASSSIQENEQFF.

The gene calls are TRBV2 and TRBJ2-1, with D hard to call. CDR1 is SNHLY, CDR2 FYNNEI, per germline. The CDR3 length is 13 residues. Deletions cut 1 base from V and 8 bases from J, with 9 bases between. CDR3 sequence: CASSEGDFHEQFF. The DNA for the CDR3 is TGTGCCAGCAGTGAAGGCGATTTCCATGAGCAGTTCTTC.

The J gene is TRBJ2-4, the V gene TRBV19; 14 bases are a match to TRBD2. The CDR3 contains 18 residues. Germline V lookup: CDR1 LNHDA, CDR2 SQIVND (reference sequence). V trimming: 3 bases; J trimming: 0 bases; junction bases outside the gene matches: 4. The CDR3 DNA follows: TGTGCCAGTAGTATCGGACTAGCGGGGGGACAAGCCAAAAACATTCAGTACTTC. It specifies CASSIGLAGGQAKNIQYF.